This T cell receptor beta chain was sequenced during a study of blood T cell repertoires in COVID-19. Study in general: Sources were T cells, B-cell-depleted T cells, or PBMCs; the material itself was cDNA or gDNA.

As processed by the authors: Cell counts per sample came from amplifying reference gene primers. Clones were sequenced by immunoSEQ multiplex PCR, and TCRdb holds only the in-frame ones, with some missing. V, J and clone size are those of that table, while D and trimming were read from the DNA. Of roughly 300,000 clones listed, 65% to 85% were seen once; the top ten hold approximately 1.2%. V gave up 5 bases and J gave up 2 bases, with 15 bases separating them. Germline values: CDR1 SEHNR, CDR2 FQNEAQ (reference sequence). This CDR3 contains 15 residues. The receptor's source is a woman in her fifties or sixties with acute or convalescent COVID-19. Sequencing was carried out using peripheral blood. V gene TRBV7-9 combines with J gene TRBJ1-1, with D possibly matching TRBD1 (6 bases). Here the CDR3 reads CASSPNGGANTEAFF. The CDR3 DNA is TGTGCCAGCAGCCCAAATGGGGGGGCAAACACTGAAGCTTTCTTT.